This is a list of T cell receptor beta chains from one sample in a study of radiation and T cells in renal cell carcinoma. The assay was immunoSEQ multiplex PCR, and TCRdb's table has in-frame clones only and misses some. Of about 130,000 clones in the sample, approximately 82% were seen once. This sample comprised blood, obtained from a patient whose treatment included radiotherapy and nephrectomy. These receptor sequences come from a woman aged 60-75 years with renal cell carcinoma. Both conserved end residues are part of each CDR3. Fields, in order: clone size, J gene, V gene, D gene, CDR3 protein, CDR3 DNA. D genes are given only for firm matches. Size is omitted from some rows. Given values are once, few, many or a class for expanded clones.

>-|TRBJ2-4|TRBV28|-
CASSGHNDNLAKNIQYF
TGTGCCAGCAGTGGACACAACGATAATCTAGCCAAAAACATTCAGTACTTC
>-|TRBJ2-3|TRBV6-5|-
CASGAHGTSTDTQYF
TGTGCCAGCGGGGCTCACGGGACTAGCACAGATACGCAGTATTTT
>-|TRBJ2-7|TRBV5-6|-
CASSTPDKYEQYF
TGTGCCAGCAGCACGCCAGACAAATACGAGCAGTACTTC
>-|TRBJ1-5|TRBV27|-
CASRPGTYGNQPQHF
TGTGCCAGCAGACCCGGGACGTATGGAAATCAGCCCCAGCATTTT
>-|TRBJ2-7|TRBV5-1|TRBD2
CASSLDGAPGGEQYF
TGCGCCAGCAGCTTGGACGGGGCACCGGGGGGGGAGCAGTACTTC
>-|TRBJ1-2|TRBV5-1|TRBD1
CASGDRGDTGGYTF
TGCGCCAGCGGTGACAGGGGAGACACAGGAGGCTACACCTTC
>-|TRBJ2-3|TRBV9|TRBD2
CASSVSSGGSTDTQYF
TGTGCCAGCAGCGTCTCCAGCGGGGGTAGCACAGATACGCAGTATTTT
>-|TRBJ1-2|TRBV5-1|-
CASSSGRSGDGYTF
TGCGCCAGCAGCTCTGGACGGTCGGGAGATGGCTACACCTTC
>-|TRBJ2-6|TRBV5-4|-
CASSRPERPSGANVLTF
TGTGCCAGCAGCCGACCCGAGAGGCCCTCTGGGGCCAACGTCCTGACTTTC
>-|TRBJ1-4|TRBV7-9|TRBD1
CASSLRWTGGNEKLFF
TGTGCCAGCAGCCTGCGTTGGACAGGGGGCAATGAAAAACTGTTTTTT
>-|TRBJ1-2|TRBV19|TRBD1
CASTAQGTYGYTF
TGTGCCAGTACCGCACAGGGGACATATGGCTACACCTTC
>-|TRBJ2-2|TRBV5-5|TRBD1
CASSLSRTGNTGELFF
TGTGCCAGCAGCTTGTCCCGGACAGGGAACACCGGGGAGCTGTTTTTT
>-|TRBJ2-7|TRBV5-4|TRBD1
CASSLDRVYEQYF
TGTGCCAGCAGTCTGGACAGGGTCTACGAGCAGTACTTC
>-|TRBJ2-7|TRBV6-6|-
CASSYSAVQYF
TGTGCCAGCAGTTACTCGGCAGTCCAGTACTTC
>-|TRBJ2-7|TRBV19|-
CASSIGGVSYEQYF
TGTGCCAGTAGTATAGGAGGAGTCTCCTACGAGCAGTACTTC
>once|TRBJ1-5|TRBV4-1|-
CASSQTRGGNQPQHF
TGCGCCAGCAGCCAAACCAGGGGAGGGAATCAGCCCCAGCATTTT
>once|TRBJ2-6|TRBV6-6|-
CASRKGSTGANVLTF
TGTGCCAGCAGGAAGGGGTCAACGGGGGCCAACGTCCTGACTTTC
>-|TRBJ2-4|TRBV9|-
CASSVNENIQYF
TGTGCCAGCAGCGTAAACGAAAACATTCAGTACTTC
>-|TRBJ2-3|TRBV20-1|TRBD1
CSAPGTGLRYF
TGCAGTGCTCCCGGGACAGGGCTCAGGTATTTT
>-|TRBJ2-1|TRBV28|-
CASSSQGGSSYNEQFF
TGTGCCAGCAGTAGCCAGGGGGGGAGCTCCTACAATGAGCAGTTCTTC
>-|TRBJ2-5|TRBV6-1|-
CASSEGQGETQYF
TGTGCCAGCAGTGAAGGCCAGGGAGAGACCCAGTACTTC
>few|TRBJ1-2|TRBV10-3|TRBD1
CAIGGQGVRGYTF
TGTGCCATCGGCGGACAGGGTGTTAGAGGCTACACCTTC
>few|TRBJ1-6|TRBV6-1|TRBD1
CASSEVGQVKSPLHF
TGTGCCAGCAGTGAAGTCGGACAGGTCAAATCACCCCTCCACTTT
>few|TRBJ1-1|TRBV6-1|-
CASLRLEAFF
TGTGCCAGCCTACGGCTTGAAGCTTTCTTT
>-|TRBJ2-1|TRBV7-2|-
CASSLGIGGYNEQFF
TGTGCCAGCAGCTTAGGGATAGGAGGCTACAATGAGCAGTTCTTC
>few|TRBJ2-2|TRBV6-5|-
CASSTDFTRELFF
TGTGCCAGCAGCACCGACTTCACCCGGGAGCTGTTTTTT
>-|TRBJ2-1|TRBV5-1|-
CASSFEALYNEQFF
TGCGCCAGCAGCTTCGAGGCCCTTTACAATGAGCAGTTCTTC
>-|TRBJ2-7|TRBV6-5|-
CASSYSPWKEQYF
TGTGCCAGCAGTTACTCTCCGTGGAAGGAGCAGTACTTC
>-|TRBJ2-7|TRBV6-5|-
CASSYSQDGTYEQYF
TGTGCCAGCAGTTACTCTCAGGACGGTACCTACGAGCAGTACTTC
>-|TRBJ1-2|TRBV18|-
CASSPDRNYGYTF
TGTGCCAGCTCACCGGACAGAAACTATGGCTACACCTTC
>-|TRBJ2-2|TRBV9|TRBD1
CASSPRQGSGTGELFF
TGTGCCAGCAGCCCCAGACAGGGGTCGGGCACCGGGGAGCTGTTTTTT
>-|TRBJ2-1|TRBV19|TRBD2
CASRASGRKAYNEQFF
TGTGCCAGTAGGGCTAGCGGGAGGAAAGCCTACAATGAGCAGTTCTTC
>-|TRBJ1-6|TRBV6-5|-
CASSYQGDSPLHF
TGTGCCAGCAGTTACCAGGGTGATTCACCCCTCCACTTT
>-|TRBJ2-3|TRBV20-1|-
CSASRTDTQYF
TGCAGTGCCTCAAGAACAGATACGCAGTATTTT
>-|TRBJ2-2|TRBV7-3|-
CASSPVTGELFF
TGTGCCAGCAGCCCTGTGACCGGGGAGCTGTTTTTT
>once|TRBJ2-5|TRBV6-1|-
CASSVEWHQYQETQYF
TGTGCCAGCAGTGTCGAATGGCACCAGTACCAAGAGACCCAGTACTTC
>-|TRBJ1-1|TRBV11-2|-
CASSLGVGTEAFF
TGTGCCAGCAGCTTAGGGGTGGGGACTGAAGCTTTCTTT
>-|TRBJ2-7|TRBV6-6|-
CASSYEVSYEQYF
TGTGCCAGCAGTTACGAGGTGTCCTACGAGCAGTACTTC
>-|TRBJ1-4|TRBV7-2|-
CASSLQAQGVNEKLFF
TGTGCCAGCAGCTTACAAGCCCAGGGCGTTAATGAAAAACTGTTTTTT
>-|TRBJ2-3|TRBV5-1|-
CASSLALGGKTDTQYF
TGCGCCAGCAGCTTGGCCTTGGGCGGGAAAACAGATACGCAGTATTTT
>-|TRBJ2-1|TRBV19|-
CASSVDGSSYNEQFF
TGTGCCAGTTCCGTAGACGGAAGCTCCTACAATGAGCAGTTCTTC
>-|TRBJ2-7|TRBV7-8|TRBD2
CASSLTSGGTYEQYF
TGTGCCAGCAGCTTAACCAGCGGGGGGACCTACGAGCAGTACTTC
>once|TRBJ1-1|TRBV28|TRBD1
CASSSGQGLTEAFF
TGTGCCAGCAGCTCCGGACAGGGTCTCACTGAAGCTTTCTTT
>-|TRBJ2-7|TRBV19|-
CASSTSPRGREQYF
TGTGCCAGTAGTACCAGCCCGAGGGGGAGGGAGCAGTACTTC
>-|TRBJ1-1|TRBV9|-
CASSREGTEAFF
TGTGCCAGCAGCCGCGAGGGTACTGAAGCTTTCTTT
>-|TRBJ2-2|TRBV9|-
CASSVRQANTGELFF
TGTGCCAGCAGCGTAAGGCAGGCGAACACCGGGGAGCTGTTTTTT
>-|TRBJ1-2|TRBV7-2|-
CASSFGSGFLSFF
TGTGCCAGCAGCTTCGGCAGTGGGTTCCTTTCCTTCTTC
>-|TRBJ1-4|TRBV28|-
CASSPPGSLSTNEKLFF
TGTGCCAGCAGCCCGCCGGGCAGTTTATCAACTAATGAAAAACTGTTTTTT
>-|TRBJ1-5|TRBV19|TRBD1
CASSTTGQFNQPQHF
TGTGCCAGTAGTACGACGGGACAGTTCAATCAGCCCCAGCATTTT